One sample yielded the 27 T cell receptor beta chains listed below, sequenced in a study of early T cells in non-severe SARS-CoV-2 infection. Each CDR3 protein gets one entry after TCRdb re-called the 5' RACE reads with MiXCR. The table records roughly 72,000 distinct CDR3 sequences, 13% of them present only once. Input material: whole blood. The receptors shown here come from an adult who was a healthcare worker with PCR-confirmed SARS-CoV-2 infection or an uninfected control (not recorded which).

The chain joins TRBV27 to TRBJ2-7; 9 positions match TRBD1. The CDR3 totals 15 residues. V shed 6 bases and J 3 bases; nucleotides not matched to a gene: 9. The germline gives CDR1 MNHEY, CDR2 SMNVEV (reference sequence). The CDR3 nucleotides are TGTGCCAGCAGGCAACAAGACAGGGGGAGCTACGAGCAGTACTTC. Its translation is CASRQQDRGSYEQYF.

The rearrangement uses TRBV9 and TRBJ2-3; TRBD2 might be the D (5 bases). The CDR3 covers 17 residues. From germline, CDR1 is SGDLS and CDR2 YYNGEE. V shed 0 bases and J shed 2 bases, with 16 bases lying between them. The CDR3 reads CASSVASRGVDTDTQYF. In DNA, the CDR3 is TGTGCCAGCAGCGTAGCTTCCCGGGGTGTCGACACAGATACGCAGTATTTT. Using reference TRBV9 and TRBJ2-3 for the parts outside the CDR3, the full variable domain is DSGVTQTPKHLITATGQRVTLRCSPRSGDLSVYWYQQSLDQGLQFLIQYYNGEERAKGNILERFSAQQFPDLHSELNLSSLELGDSALYFCASSVASRGVDTDTQYFGPGTRLTVL.

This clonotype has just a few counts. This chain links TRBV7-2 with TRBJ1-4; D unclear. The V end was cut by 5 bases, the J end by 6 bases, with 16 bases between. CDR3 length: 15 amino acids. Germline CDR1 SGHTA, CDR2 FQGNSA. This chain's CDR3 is CASSRGRALDEKLFF. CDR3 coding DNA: TGTGCCAGCAGCCGCGGGCGGGCGCTAGATGAAAAACTGTTTTTT.

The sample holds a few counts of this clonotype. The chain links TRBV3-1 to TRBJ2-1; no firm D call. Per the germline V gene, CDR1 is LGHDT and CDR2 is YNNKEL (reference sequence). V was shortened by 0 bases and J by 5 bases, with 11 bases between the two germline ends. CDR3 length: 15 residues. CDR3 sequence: CASSQDLGSHNEQFF. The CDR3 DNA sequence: TGTGCCAGCAGCCAAGATCTAGGAAGCCACAATGAGCAGTTCTTC.

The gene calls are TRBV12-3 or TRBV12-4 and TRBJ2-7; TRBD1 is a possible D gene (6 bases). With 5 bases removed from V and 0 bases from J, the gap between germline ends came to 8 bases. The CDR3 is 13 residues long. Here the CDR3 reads CASSHRVSYEQYF. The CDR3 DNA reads TGTGCCAGCAGTCACAGGGTCTCCTACGAGCAGTACTTC.

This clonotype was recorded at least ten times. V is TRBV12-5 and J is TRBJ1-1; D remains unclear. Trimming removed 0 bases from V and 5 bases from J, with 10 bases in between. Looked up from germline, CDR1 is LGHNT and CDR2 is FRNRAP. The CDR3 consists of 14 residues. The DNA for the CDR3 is TGTGCTAGTGGTTTGGTAAGCCGAGGGACTGAAGCTTTCTTT. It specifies CASGLVSRGTEAFF.

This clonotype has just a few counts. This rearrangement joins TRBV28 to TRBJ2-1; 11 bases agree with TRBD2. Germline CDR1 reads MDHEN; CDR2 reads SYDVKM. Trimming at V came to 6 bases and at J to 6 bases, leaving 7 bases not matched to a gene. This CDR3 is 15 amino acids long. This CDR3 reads CASSRVAGGPNEQFF. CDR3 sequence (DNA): TGTGCCAGCAGCCGGGTAGCGGGAGGGCCCAATGAGCAGTTCTTC.

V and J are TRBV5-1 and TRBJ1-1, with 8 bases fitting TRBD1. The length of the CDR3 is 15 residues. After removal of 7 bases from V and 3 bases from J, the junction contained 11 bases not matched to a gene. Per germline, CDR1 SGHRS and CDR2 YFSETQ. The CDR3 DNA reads TGCGCCAGCCGTCCTCGCAGGGGGCTCGACACTGAAGCTTTCTTT. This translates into CASRPRRGLDTEAFF.

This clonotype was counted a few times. This CDR3 reads CASSPIYRARPYEQYF. The CDR3 coding sequence is TGTGCCAGCAGCCCGATTTACAGGGCCCGACCCTACGAGCAGTACTTC. V usage is TRBV11-2 and J usage is TRBJ2-7, with D possibly being TRBD1 (6 bases). V shed 5 bases and J shed 2 bases, with 19 bases lying between them. Germline values: CDR1 SGHAT, CDR2 FQNNGV. CDR3 length equals 16 residues.

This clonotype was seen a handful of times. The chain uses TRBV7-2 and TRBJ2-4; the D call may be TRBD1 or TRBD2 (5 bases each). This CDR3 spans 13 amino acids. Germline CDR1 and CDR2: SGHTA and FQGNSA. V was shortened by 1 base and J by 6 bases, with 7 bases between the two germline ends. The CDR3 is CASSLGDPNIQYF. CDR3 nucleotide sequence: TGTGCCAGCAGCTTAGGGGACCCAAACATTCAGTACTTC.

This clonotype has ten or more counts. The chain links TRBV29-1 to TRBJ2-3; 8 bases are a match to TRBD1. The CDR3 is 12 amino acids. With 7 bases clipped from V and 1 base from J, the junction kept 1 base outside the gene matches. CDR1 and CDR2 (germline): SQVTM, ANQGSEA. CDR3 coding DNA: TGCAGCGAGACAGGGGGCACAGATACGCAGTATTTT. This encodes CSETGGTDTQYF.

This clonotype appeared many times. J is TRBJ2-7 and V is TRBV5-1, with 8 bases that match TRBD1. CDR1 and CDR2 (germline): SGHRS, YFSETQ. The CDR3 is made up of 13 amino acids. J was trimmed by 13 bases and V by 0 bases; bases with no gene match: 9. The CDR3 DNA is TGCGCCAGCAGCTTGGGCGGACAGGGCACCTTATACTTC. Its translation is CASSLGGQGTLYF.

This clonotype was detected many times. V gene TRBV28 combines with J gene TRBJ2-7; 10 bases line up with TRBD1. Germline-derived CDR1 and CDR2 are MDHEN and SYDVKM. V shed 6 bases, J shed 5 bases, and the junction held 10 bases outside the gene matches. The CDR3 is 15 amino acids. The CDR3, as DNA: TGTGCCAGCAGCTACCGGGACAGGGGCCTCCACGAGCAGTACTTC. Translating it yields CASSYRDRGLHEQYF.

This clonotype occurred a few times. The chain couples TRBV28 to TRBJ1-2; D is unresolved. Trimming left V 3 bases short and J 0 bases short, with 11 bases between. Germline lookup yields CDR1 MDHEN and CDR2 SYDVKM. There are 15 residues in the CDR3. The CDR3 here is CASSFDTPANYGYTF. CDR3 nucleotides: TGTGCCAGCAGTTTCGACACTCCAGCTAACTATGGCTACACCTTC.

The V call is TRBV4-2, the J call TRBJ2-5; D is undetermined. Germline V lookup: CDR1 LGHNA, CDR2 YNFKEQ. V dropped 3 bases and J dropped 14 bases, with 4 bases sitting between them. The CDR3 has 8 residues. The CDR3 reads CASSQQYF. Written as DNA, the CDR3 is TGTGCCAGCAGCCAGCAATACTTC.

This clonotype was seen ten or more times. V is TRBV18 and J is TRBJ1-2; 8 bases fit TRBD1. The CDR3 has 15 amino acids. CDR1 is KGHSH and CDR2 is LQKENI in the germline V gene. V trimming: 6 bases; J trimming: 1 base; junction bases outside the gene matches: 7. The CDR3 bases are TGTGCCAGCTCCCCCGGGACAGGCCATAACTATGGCTACACCTTC. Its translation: CASSPGTGHNYGYTF.

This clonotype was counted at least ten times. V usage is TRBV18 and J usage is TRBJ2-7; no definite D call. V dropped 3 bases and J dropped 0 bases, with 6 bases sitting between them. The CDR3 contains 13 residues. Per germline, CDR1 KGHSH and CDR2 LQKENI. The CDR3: CASSPPSSYEQYF. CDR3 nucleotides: TGTGCCAGCTCACCCCCTAGCTCCTACGAGCAGTACTTC.

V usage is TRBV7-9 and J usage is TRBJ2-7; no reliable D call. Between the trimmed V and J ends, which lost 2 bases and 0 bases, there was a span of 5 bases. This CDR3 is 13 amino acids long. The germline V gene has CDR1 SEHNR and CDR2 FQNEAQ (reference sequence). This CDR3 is CASSLNPSYEQYF. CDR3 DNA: TGTGCCAGCAGCTTAAATCCCTCCTACGAGCAGTACTTC.

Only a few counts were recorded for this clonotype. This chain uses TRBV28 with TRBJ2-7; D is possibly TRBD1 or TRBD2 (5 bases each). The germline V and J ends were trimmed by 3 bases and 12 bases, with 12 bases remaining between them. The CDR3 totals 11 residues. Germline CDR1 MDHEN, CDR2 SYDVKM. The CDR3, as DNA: TGTGCCAGCAGTTTCCGGGACCGCCGGTACTTC. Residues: CASSFRDRRYF.

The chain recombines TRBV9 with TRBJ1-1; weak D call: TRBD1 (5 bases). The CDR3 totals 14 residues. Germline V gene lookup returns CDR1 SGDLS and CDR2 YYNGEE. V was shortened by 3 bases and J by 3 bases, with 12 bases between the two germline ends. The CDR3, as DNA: TGTGCCAGCAGCGCGGGACCGGGGTACACTGAAGCTTTCTTT. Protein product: CASSAGPGYTEAFF.

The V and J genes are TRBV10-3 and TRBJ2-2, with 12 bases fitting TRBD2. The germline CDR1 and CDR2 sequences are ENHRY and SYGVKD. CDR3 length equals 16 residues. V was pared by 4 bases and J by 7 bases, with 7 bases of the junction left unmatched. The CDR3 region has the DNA TGTGCCATCAGTGGGCTAGCGGGAGGGCCGGTCGGGGAGCTGTTTTTT. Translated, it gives CAISGLAGGPVGELFF.

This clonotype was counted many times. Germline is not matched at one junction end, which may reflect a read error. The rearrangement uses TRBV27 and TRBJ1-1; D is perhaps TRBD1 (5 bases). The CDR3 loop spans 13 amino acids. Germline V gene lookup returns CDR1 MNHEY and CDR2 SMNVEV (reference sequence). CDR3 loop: CASSPGWGTEVFF. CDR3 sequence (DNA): TGTGCCAGCTCCCCGGGGTGGGGCACTGAAGTTTTCTTT.

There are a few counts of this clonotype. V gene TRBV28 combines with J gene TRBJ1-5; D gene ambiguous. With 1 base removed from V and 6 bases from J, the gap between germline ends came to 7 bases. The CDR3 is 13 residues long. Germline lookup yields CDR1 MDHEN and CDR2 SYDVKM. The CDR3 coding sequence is TGTGCCAGCAGTTTATTATCACCTCAGCCCCAGCATTTT. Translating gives CASSLLSPQPQHF.

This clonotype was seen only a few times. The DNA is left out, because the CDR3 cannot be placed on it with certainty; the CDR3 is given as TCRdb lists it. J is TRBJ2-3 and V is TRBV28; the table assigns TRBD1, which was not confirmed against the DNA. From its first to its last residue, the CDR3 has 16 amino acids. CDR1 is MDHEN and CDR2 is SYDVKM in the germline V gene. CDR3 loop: CASSSSTGGGPDTQYF.

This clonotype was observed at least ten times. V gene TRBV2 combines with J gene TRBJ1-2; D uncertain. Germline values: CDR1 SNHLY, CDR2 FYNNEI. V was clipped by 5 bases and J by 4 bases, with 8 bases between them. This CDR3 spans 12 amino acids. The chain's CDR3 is CASSLAPYGYTF. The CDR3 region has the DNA TGTGCCAGCAGTTTAGCCCCCTATGGCTACACCTTC.

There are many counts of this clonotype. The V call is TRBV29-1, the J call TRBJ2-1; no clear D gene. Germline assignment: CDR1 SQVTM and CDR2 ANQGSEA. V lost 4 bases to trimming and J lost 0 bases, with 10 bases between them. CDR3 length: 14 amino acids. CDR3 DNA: TGCAGCGTTGGGCTAGAGAGCTCCTACAATGAGCAGTTCTTC. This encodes CSVGLESSYNEQFF.

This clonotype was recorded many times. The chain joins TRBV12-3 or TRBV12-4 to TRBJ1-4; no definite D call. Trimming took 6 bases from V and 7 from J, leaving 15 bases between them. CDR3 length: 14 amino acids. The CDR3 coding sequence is TGTGCCAGCAGAGTCCGGGATTGGGCTGAAAAACTGTTTTTT. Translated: CASRVRDWAEKLFF.